A selection of T cell receptor beta chains follows, all from one sample in a study of T cells in Graves' hyperthyroidism and ophthalmopathy. TCRdb re-derived calls from the multiplex PCR reads in MiXCR, one entry per CDR3 protein. This sample has about 560,000 distinct CDR3 sequences; roughly a sixth occur once, and the top ten carry around a sixth. The sequenced material came from blood. These receptors all come from a woman aged 18-29 years with Graves' hyperthyroidism. CDR3s include the opening cysteine and the closing phenylalanine or tryptophan. Fields, in order: V gene, D gene, clone size, J gene, CDR3 DNA, CDR3 protein. A D gene is named only where the DNA matches it firmly. Only some rows state a clone size, as once, few, many or a class for expanded clones.

V: TRBV2; D: .; size: many; J: TRBJ1-2; DNA: TGTGCCAGCAGTGAATGGGACGGCTATGGCTACACCTTC; CDR3: CASSEWDGYGYTF
V: TRBV24-1; D: TRBD2; size: .; J: TRBJ2-1; DNA: TGTGCCACCAGTGATTTGACTAGCGGGGGGTACAATGAGCAGTTCTTC; CDR3: CATSDLTSGGYNEQFF
V: TRBV25-1; D: TRBD1; size: .; J: TRBJ2-2; DNA: TGTGCCAGCAGTGAATCGTCAGGGGGCGCGGGCGGGGAGCTGTTTTTT; CDR3: CASSESSGGAGGELFF
V: TRBV7-2; D: .; size: .; J: TRBJ2-2; DNA: TGTGCCAGCAGCTTAGTTACGGGTCCTAACACCGGGGAGCTGTTTTTT; CDR3: CASSLVTGPNTGELFF
V: TRBV2; D: .; size: .; J: TRBJ2-7; DNA: TGTGCCAGCAGTGATGTACCGGGAGCGAGAGAGCAGTACTTC; CDR3: CASSDVPGAREQYF
V: TRBV3-1; D: .; size: few; J: TRBJ1-6; DNA: TGTGCCAGCAGCCAGGGGTACTATAATTCACCCCTCCACTTT; CDR3: CASSQGYYNSPLHF
V: TRBV20-1; D: TRBD2; size: few; J: TRBJ2-1; DNA: TGCAGTGCCCAGACTAGCGGGACAAAAGAGTCGGCGTACAATGAGCAGTTCTTC; CDR3: CSAQTSGTKESAYNEQFF
V: TRBV3-1; D: .; size: many; J: TRBJ1-1; DNA: TGTGCCAGCCTCGGCCCGGGACGGATGAACACTGAAGCTTTCTTT; CDR3: CASLGPGRMNTEAFF
V: TRBV6-2/TRBV6-3; D: .; size: many; J: TRBJ1-1; DNA: TGTGCCAGCACCTACTCAAGGGCGAACACTGAAGCTTTCTTT; CDR3: CASTYSRANTEAFF
V: TRBV14; D: .; size: many; J: TRBJ2-1; DNA: TGTGCCAGCAGCCGCAGACAGATATACAATGAGCAGTTCTTC; CDR3: CASSRRQIYNEQFF
V: TRBV5-6; D: .; size: few; J: TRBJ1-3; DNA: TGTGCCAGCGAACTGGACGGTCTCTCTGGAAACACCATATATTTT; CDR3: CASELDGLSGNTIYF
V: TRBV12-3/TRBV12-4; D: .; size: many; J: TRBJ1-2; DNA: TGTGCCAGCAGTTTAACCGGACAGCCTAACTATGGCTACACCTTC; CDR3: CASSLTGQPNYGYTF
V: TRBV19; D: .; size: .; J: TRBJ2-3; DNA: TGTGCCAGTAGTATCTCTAGTCTCACAGATACGCAGTATTTT; CDR3: CASSISSLTDTQYF
V: TRBV4-3; D: TRBD1; size: .; J: TRBJ2-1; DNA: TGCGCCAGCAGCCAAGACCCCCCGGACAGGGGATACAATGAGCAGTTCTTC; CDR3: CASSQDPPDRGYNEQFF
V: TRBV12-5; D: TRBD2; size: many; J: TRBJ2-7; DNA: TGTGCTAGTGGCCACACTAGCGGGGGGACCTACGAGCAGTACTTC; CDR3: CASGHTSGGTYEQYF
V: TRBV6-1; D: .; size: few; J: TRBJ2-3; DNA: TGTGCCAGCAGCACAGCGGCTGCGGATACGCAGTATTTT; CDR3: CASSTAAADTQYF
V: TRBV24-1; D: TRBD1; size: few; J: TRBJ2-7; DNA: TGTGCCACCAGTGAGTCGTCCGGGACAGGGATCTACGAGCAGTACTTC; CDR3: CATSESSGTGIYEQYF
V: TRBV2; D: .; size: many; J: TRBJ2-3; DNA: TGTGCCAGCAGTGAAAGCTTAGGACTAACACGGGCAGATACGCAGTATTTT; CDR3: CASSESLGLTRADTQYF
V: TRBV2; D: TRBD1; size: many; J: TRBJ1-2; DNA: TGTGCCAGCAGCACAGGGGCCCAGGTGGGCTACACCTTC; CDR3: CASSTGAQVGYTF
V: TRBV20-1; D: TRBD2; size: many; J: TRBJ2-1; DNA: TGCAGTGCAACGGGACTAGATCACCACATCAATGAGCAGTTCTTC; CDR3: CSATGLDHHINEQFF
V: TRBV5-1; D: .; size: .; J: TRBJ2-2; DNA: TGCGCCAGCAGCTTGGCCAATCCCGGGGAGCTGTTTTTT; CDR3: CASSLANPGELFF
V: TRBV29-1; D: .; size: .; J: TRBJ2-1; DNA: TGCAGCGTTGCCACCAACTCCTACAATGAGCAGTTCTTC; CDR3: CSVATNSYNEQFF